This record concerns one T cell receptor beta chain sequence. The data are from a study of T-cell memory formation after mild COVID-19. About the study: TCR clusters mostly belonged to single donors.

This CDR3 has 16 amino acids. The V and J ends lost 1 base and 1 base respectively, with 12 bases between them. Looked up from germline, CDR1 is LGHDT and CDR2 is YNNKEL (reference sequence). TCRdb used MiXCR to reprocess the 5' RACE reads, holding one entry per CDR3 protein. The table has 450,000 or so distinct CDR3 sequences, around 25% seen once. V usage is TRBV3-1 and J usage is TRBJ2-3; D call uncertain. This receptor was taken from an adult woman who had mild COVID-19 (a few samples of this study predate the infection). Cell type and time point are not known. The sample consisted of PBMCs or a T cell subset sorted from them (not recorded which). The chain's CDR3 is CASSQVRIQGTDTQYF. CDR3 DNA: TGTGCCAGCAGCCAAGTTCGAATTCAAGGCACAGATACGCAGTATTTT.